A single sample gave rise to the 9 T cell receptor beta chains below, sequenced in a study of OX40 agonist ivuxolimab in advanced cancers. Libraries were prepared by immunoSEQ multiplex PCR; TCRdb keeps only in-frame clonotypes and omits some of them. Here the sample spans 75,000 to 80,000 clones, around 81% being singletons. The sample in question was CD4+ or CD8+ T cells sorted from blood, obtained in a trial of the OX40 agonist ivuxolimab. These receptors originate from an adult with an advanced solid tumor such as melanoma, head and neck, liver or kidney cancer.

The genes are TRBV30 and TRBJ2-1, with no clear D. The CDR3 is 15 amino acids. CDR1 and CDR2 (germline): GTSNPN, SVGIG (reference sequence). Trimming removed 2 bases from V and 4 bases from J, with 15 bases in between. The CDR3 loop is CAWSPDSFGYNEQFF. CDR3 DNA: TGTGCCTGGAGTCCAGACTCGTTTGGTTACAATGAGCAGTTCTTC. Drawing the rest from reference TRBV30 and TRBJ2-1, the complete variable domain is SQTIHQWPATLVQPVGSPLSLECTVEGTSNPNLYWYRQAAGRGLQLLFYSVGIGQISSEVPQNLSASRPQDRQFILSSKKLLLSDSGFYLCAWSPDSFGYNEQFFGPGTRLTVL.

The rearrangement uses TRBV15 and TRBJ2-5; no clear D. The CDR3 consists of 13 residues. Trimming took off 5 bases at V and 2 bases at J, with 9 bases between the two ends. Germline CDR1 and CDR2: LNHNV and YYDKDF (reference sequence). CDR3 nucleotides: TGTGCCACCAGCCGCGGTCAGCAAGAGACCCAGTACTTC. This sequence encodes CATSRGQQETQYF.

The J gene is TRBJ1-5, the V gene TRBV5-1; 7 positions agree with TRBD1. From germline, CDR1 is SGHRS and CDR2 YFSETQ. The CDR3 length is 15 residues. V dropped 0 bases and J dropped 4; count of bases not matched to a gene: 4. The CDR3 sequence: CASSLVTGANQPQHF. The CDR3 nucleotides read TGCGCCAGCAGCTTGGTAACAGGGGCAAATCAGCCCCAGCATTTT.

The rearrangement uses TRBV18 and TRBJ1-3; D is ambiguous. Germline-derived CDR1 and CDR2 are KGHSH and LQKENI. The CDR3 has 16 residues. Trimming took off 0 bases at V and 2 bases at J, with 11 bases between the two ends. CDR3 loop: CASSPPGLRPGNTIYF. The CDR3 DNA sequence: TGTGCCAGCTCACCACCAGGCTTGAGGCCTGGAAACACCATATATTTT.

V and J are TRBV6-6 and TRBJ2-3; tentative D call: TRBD1 (7 bases). The V end lost 6 bases, the J end lost 2 bases, and 12 bases lay between the germline ends. CDR3 length: 14 amino acids. The germline V gene has CDR1 MNHNY and CDR2 SVGAGI (reference sequence). Here the CDR3 DNA reads TGTGCCAGCAGCCGCAGGGGGGACACAGATACGCAGTATTTT. It encodes CASSRRGDTDTQYF.

The chain links TRBV5-1 to TRBJ2-5; 10 nucleotides align to TRBD2. CDR3 length equals 17 residues. V shed 4 bases, J shed 5 bases, and the junction held 14 bases outside the gene matches. Per germline, CDR1 SGHRS and CDR2 YFSETQ. The CDR3 is CASSARTSGPGRETQYF. The CDR3 nucleotides read TGCGCCAGCAGCGCCCGGACTAGCGGACCAGGGAGGGAGACCCAGTACTTC.

The chain carries TRBV28 and TRBJ2-7; no definite D call. The CDR3 runs to 11 residues. Germline CDR1 is MDHEN and CDR2 is SYDVKM. Between the trimmed V and J ends, which lost 6 bases and 10 bases, there was a span of 13 bases. The CDR3 DNA is TGTGCCAGCAGAGACTCTCGAATCCAGTACTTC. It encodes CASRDSRIQYF.

J is TRBJ1-1 and V is TRBV6-4, with TRBD1 as a possible D gene (6 bases). Per germline, CDR1 MRHNA and CDR2 SNTAGT. Trimming removed 7 bases from V and 4 bases from J, with 16 bases in between. The CDR3 covers 14 residues. CDR3 sequence (DNA): TGTGCCAGCATAAAAGAGGCAGGGGCCACTGAAGCTTTCTTT. This gives the protein CASIKEAGATEAFF.

This chain links TRBV2 with TRBJ2-1; tentative D call: TRBD1 (6 bases). V lost 6 bases, J lost 5 bases, and 20 bases lay in between. The CDR3 is made up of 16 amino acids. CDR1 and CDR2 from the germline V gene are SNHLY and FYNNEI. CDR3 sequence: CASRPLTGITNNEQFF. CDR3 DNA sequence: TGTGCCAGCAGGCCTCTCACAGGGATCACGAACAATGAGCAGTTCTTC.